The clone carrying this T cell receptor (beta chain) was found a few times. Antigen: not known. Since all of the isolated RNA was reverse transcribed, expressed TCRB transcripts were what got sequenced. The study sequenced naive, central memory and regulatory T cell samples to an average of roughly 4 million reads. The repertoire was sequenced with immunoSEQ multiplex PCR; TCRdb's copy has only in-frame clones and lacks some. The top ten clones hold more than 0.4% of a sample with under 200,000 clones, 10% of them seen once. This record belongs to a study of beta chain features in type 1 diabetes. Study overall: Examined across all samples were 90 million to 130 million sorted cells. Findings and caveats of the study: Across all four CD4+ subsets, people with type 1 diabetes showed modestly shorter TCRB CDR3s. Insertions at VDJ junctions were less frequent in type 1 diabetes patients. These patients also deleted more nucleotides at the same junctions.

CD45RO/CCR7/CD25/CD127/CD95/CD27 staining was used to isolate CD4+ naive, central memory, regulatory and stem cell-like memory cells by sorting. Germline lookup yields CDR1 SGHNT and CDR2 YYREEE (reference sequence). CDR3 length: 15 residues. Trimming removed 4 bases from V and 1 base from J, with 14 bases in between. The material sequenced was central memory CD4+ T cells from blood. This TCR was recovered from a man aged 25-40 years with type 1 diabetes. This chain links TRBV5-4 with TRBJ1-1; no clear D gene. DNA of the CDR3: TGTGCCAGCAGCCGCACCGACACCCGGAACACTGAAGCTTTCTTT. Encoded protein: CASSRTDTRNTEAFF.